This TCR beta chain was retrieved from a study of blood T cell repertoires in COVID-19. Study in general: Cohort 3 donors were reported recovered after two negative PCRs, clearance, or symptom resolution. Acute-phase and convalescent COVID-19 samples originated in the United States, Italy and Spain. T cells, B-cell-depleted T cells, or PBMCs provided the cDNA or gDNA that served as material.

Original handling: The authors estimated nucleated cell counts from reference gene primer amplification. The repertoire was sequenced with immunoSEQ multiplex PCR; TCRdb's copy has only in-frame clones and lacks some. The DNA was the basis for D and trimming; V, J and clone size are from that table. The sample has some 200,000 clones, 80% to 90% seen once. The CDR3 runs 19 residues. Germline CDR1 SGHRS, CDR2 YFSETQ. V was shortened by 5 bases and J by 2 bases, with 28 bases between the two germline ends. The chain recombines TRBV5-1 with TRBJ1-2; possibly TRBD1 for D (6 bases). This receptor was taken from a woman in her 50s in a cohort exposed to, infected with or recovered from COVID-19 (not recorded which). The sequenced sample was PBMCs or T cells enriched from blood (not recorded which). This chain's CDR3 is CASRSYLPRFEQGNYGYTF. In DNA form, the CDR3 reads TGCGCCAGCAGATCATACCTCCCCCGTTTTGAACAGGGCAACTATGGCTACACCTTC.